The rows below give T cell receptor beta chains drawn from one sample of a study of breast tumors, draining lymph nodes, adjacent tissues. One entry per CDR3 protein results from TCRdb running MiXCR on the multiplex PCR reads. The repertoire holds under 250,000 distinct CDR3 sequences, with about 30% as singletons. Sequenced: axillary lymph node tissue. The receptors come from a female donor with breast cancer. Some clones in this sample may be carry-over from other donors' samples. Each CDR3 is given with its conserved first and last residue. Each record gives: V gene, J gene, clone size, D gene, CDR3 protein, CDR3 DNA. The D gene is left open where the match is weak. Clone size appears in some rows only: once, few, many, or a class for an expanded clone.

TRBV7-9	TRBJ2-1	once	-	CASSYPTDSNNEQFF	TGTGCCAGCAGCTATCCTACGGACAGTAACAATGAGCAGTTCTTC
TRBV28	TRBJ1-1	-	-	CASSSGTLNTEAFF	TGTGCCAGCAGCTCAGGGACATTGAACACTGAAGCTTTCTTT
TRBV29-1	TRBJ2-7	many	TRBD1	CSAGTGSNEQYF	TGCAGCGCCGGGACAGGGTCCAACGAGCAGTACTTC
TRBV28	TRBJ2-4	-	-	CASSLNWEVNIQYF	TGTGCCAGCAGTTTAAATTGGGAGGTGAACATTCAGTACTTC
TRBV7-3	TRBJ2-5	once	TRBD1	CASSLRGSGTGGAETQYF	TGTGCCAGCAGCTTAAGGGGGTCCGGGACAGGGGGCGCGGAGACCCAGTACTTC
TRBV9	TRBJ2-5	many	-	CASSALPAGAETQYF	TGTGCCAGCAGCGCCCTTCCCGCCGGGGCAGAGACCCAGTACTTC
TRBV6-1	TRBJ2-5	many	-	CASEGGGSQETQYF	TGTGCCAGCGAGGGGGGAGGCAGCCAAGAGACCCAGTACTTC
TRBV6-2/TRBV6-3	TRBJ2-7	many	-	CASSYPLGRRVSYEQYF	TGTGCCAGCAGTTACCCGCTCGGTAGGAGGGTTTCCTACGAGCAGTACTTC
TRBV6-2/TRBV6-3	TRBJ1-5	-	-	CATKPRGANQPQHF	TGTGCCACTAAACCGAGGGGGGCCAATCAGCCCCAGCATTTT
TRBV3-1	TRBJ1-1	once	TRBD1	CASSLQTGSTEAFF	TGTGCCAGCAGCCTCCAGACAGGGAGTACTGAAGCTTTCTTT
TRBV13	TRBJ2-3	many	-	CASSPPISVTQYF	TGTGCCAGCAGCCCACCCATCTCAGTTACGCAGTATTTT
TRBV6-5	TRBJ2-1	many	-	CASSYTSGSSYNEQFF	TGTGCCAGCAGTTACACCTCAGGGAGCTCCTACAATGAGCAGTTCTTC
TRBV5-1	TRBJ2-6	many	TRBD1	CASSTGTGGAGANVLTF	TGCGCCAGCAGCACCGGGACAGGGGGCGCGGGGGCCAACGTCCTGACTTTC
TRBV20-1	TRBJ1-1	-	-	CSASRDMNTEAFF	TGCAGTGCTAGTAGGGATATGAACACTGAAGCTTTCTTT
TRBV19	TRBJ2-5	many	TRBD2	CASSAIAGYETQYF	TGTGCCAGTAGTGCCATAGCGGGATATGAGACCCAGTACTTC
TRBV7-2	TRBJ2-7	-	-	CASSFYICSARFSGRGIEQYF	-
TRBV20-1	TRBJ1-5	many	-	CSASWYNQPQHF	TGCAGTGCTAGCTGGTATAATCAGCCCCAGCATTTT
TRBV2	TRBJ1-1	-	-	CASRDVLNTEAFF	TGTGCCAGCAGGGACGTATTGAACACTGAAGCTTTCTTT
TRBV19	TRBJ2-3	many	-	CASSIGTDTQYF	TGTGCCAGTAGTATCGGAACAGATACGCAGTATTTT
TRBV24-1	TRBJ2-7	-	-	CATGDADTPYGQYF	TGTGCCACCGGTGACGCGGACACACCTTACGGGCAGTACTTC
TRBV2	TRBJ1-2	many	-	CASSVDYGYTF	TGTGCCAGCAGTGTTGACTATGGCTACACCTTC
TRBV19	TRBJ1-2	many	-	CASSPRQARYGYTF	TGTGCCAGTAGTCCCAGACAGGCCCGCTATGGCTACACCTTC
TRBV3-1	TRBJ2-1	-	-	CTSSQLDEQFF	TGCACCAGCAGCCAGCTGGATGAGCAGTTCTTC
TRBV6-6	TRBJ2-7	many	-	CASALDFPPFEQYF	TGTGCCAGCGCCCTGGACTTTCCCCCGTTCGAGCAGTACTTC
TRBV5-1	TRBJ2-5	-	-	CASSLEVASETQYF	TGCGCCAGCAGCTTGGAGGTGGCTTCGGAGACCCAGTACTTC
TRBV3-1	TRBJ2-1	few	-	CASRALGGYNEQFF	TGTGCCAGCAGGGCTTTAGGGGGGTACAATGAGCAGTTCTTC
TRBV30	TRBJ1-2	many	-	CAWTGHVPNYGYTF	TGTGCCTGGACGGGCCACGTACCTAACTATGGCTACACCTTC
TRBV6-6	TRBJ2-3	-	TRBD2	CASSFGGTSGSTDTQYF	TGTGCCAGCAGTTTCGGCGGGACTAGCGGGAGCACAGATACGCAGTATTTT
TRBV15	TRBJ1-1	many	-	CATSSTLNTEAFF	TGTGCCACCAGCAGTACCCTGAACACTGAAGCTTTCTTT
TRBV19	TRBJ2-7	-	TRBD2	CASSNPGLGDYEQYF	TGTGCCAGTAGTAACCCGGGACTAGGAGATTACGAGCAGTACTTC
TRBV5-4	TRBJ2-1	few	TRBD2	CASSPGTSGSLNEQFF	TGTGCCAGCAGCCCGGGAACTAGCGGGAGCTTGAATGAGCAGTTCTTC
TRBV7-3	TRBJ2-2	-	TRBD1	CASSTGTGFTGELFF	TGTGCCAGCAGTACCGGGACAGGGTTCACCGGGGAGCTGTTTTTT